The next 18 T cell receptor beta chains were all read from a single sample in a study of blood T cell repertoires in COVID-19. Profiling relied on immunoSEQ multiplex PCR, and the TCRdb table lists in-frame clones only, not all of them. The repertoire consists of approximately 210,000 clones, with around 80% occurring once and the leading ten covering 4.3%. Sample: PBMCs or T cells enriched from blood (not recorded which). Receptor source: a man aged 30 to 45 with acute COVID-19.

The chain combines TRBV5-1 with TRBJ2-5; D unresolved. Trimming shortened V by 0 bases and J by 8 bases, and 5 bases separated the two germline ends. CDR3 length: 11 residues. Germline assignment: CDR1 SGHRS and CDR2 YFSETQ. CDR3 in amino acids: CASSLESTQYF. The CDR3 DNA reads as TGCGCCAGCAGCTTGGAATCAACCCAGTACTTC.

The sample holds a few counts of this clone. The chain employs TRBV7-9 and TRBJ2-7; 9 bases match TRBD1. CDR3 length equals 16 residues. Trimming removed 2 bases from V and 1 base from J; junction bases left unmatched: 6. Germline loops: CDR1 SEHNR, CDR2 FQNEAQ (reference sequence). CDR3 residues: CASSLYLGTGSYEQYF. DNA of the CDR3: TGTGCCAGCAGCTTATATCTGGGGACAGGGTCCTACGAGCAGTACTTC.

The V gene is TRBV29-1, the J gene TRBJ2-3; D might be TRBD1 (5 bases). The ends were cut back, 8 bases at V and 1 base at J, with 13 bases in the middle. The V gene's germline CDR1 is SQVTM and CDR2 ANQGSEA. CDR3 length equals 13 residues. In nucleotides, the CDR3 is TGCAGCTCCATCCAAGGGGGCACAGATACGCAGTATTTT. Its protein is CSSIQGGTDTQYF.

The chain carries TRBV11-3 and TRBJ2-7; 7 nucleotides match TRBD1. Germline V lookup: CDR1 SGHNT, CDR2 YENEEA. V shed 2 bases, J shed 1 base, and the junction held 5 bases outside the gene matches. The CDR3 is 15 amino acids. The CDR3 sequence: CASSLYPGQSYEQYF. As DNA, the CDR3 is TGTGCCAGCAGCTTATACCCGGGACAGTCCTACGAGCAGTACTTC. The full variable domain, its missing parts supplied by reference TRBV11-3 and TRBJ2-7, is EAGVVQSPRYKIIEKKQPVAFWCNPISGHNTLYWYLQNLGQGPELLIRYENEEAVDDSQLPKDRFSAERLKGVDSTLKIQPAELGDSAVYLCASSLYPGQSYEQYFGPGTRLTVT.

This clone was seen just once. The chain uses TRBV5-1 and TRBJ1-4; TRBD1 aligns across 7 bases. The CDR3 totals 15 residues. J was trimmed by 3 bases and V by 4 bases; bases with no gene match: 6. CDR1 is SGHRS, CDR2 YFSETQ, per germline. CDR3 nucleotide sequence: TGCGCCAGCAGCCCCCAGGGGGTATCTAATGAAAAACTGTTTTTT. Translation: CASSPQGVSNEKLFF.

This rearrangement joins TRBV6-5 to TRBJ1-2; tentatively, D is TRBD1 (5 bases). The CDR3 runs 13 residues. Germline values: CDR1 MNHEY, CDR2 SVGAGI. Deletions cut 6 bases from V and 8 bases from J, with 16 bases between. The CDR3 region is CASSSPGRRGYTF. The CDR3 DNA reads TGTGCCAGCAGCTCGCCAGGGAGGCGAGGCTACACCTTC.

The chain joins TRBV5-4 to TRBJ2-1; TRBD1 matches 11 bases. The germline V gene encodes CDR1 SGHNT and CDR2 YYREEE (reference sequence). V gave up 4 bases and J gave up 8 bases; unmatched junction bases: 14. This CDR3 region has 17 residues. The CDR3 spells CASSGRDRGASGHEQFF. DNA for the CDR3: TGTGCCAGCAGCGGCCGGGACAGGGGGGCGTCGGGGCATGAGCAGTTCTTC.

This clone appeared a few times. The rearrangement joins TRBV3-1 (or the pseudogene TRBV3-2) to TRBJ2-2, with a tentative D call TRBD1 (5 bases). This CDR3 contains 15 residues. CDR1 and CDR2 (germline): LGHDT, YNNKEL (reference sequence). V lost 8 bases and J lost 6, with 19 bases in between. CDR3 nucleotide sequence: TGTGCCAGCGCCCAATCACAGGTTGTGGCCGGGGAGCTGTTTTTT. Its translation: CASAQSQVVAGELFF.

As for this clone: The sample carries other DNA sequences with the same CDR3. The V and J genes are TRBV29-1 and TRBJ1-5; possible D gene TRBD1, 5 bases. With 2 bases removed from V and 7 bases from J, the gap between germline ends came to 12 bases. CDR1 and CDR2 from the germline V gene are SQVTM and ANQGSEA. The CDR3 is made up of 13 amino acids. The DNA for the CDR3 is TGCAGCGTTGAAATTGGGGAGGGGCAGCCCCAGCATTTT. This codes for CSVEIGEGQPQHF.

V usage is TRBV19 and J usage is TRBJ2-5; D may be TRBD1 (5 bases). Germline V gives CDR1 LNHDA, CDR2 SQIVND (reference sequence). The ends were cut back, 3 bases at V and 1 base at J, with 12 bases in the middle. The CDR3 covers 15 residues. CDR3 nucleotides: TGTGCCAGTAGTATCGGTCAGGGAATCCAAGAGACCCAGTACTTC. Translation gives CASSIGQGIQETQYF.

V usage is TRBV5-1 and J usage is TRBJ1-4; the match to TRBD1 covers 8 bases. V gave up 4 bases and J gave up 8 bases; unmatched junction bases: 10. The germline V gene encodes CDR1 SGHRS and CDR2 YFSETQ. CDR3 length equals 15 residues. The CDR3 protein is CASSGSRGLGEKLFF. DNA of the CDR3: TGCGCCAGCAGCGGAAGCAGGGGGCTGGGGGAAAAACTGTTTTTT.

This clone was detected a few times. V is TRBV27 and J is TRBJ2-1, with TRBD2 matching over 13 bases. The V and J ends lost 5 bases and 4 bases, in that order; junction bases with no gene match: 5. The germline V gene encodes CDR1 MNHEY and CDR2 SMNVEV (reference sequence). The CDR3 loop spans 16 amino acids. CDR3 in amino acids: CASSIRTSGGYNEQFF. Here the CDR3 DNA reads TGTGCCAGCAGTATCCGGACTAGCGGGGGATACAATGAGCAGTTCTTC.

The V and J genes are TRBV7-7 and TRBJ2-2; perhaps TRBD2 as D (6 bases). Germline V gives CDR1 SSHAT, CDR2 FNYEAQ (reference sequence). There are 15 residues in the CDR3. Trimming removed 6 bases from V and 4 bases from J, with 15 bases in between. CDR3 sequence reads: CASSPGLGGTGELFF. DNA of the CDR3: TGTGCCAGCAGTCCCGGCTTGGGGGGCACCGGGGAGCTGTTTTTT.

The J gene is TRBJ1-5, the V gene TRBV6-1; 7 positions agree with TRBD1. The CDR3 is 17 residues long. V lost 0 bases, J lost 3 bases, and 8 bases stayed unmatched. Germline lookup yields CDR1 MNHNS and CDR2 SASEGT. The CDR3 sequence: CASSEARGQEHNQPQHF. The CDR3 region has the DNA TGTGCCAGCAGTGAAGCGCGAGGACAGGAACACAATCAGCCCCAGCATTTT.

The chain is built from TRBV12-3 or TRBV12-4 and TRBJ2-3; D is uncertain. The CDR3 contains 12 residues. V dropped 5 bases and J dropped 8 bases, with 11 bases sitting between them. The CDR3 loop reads CASSPASGTQYF. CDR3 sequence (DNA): TGTGCCAGCAGTCCCGCCTCCGGTACGCAGTATTTT.

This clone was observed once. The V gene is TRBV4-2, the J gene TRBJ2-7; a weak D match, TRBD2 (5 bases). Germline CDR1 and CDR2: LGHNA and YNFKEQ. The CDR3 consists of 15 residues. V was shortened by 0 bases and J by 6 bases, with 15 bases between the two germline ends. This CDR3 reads CASSQDQAGPPEQYF. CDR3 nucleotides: TGTGCCAGCAGCCAAGATCAGGCGGGCCCTCCCGAGCAGTACTTC.

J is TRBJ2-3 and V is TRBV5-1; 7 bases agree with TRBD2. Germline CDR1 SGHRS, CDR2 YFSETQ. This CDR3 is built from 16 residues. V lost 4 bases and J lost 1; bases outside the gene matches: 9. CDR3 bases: TGCGCCAGCAGCCTGGCCGGGGCGGGGGGCACAGATACGCAGTATTTT. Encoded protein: CASSLAGAGGTDTQYF.

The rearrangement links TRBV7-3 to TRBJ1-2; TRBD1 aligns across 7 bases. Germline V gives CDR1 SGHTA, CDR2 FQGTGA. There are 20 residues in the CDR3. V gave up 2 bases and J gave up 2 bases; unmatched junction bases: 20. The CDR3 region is CASSLVAPSGKLDRNYGYTF. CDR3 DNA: TGTGCCAGCAGCTTAGTAGCGCCTTCCGGAAAGTTGGACAGGAACTATGGCTACACCTTC.